The 20 T cell receptor beta chains below were found in one sample sequenced in a study of blood T cell repertoires in COVID-19. The repertoire was sequenced with immunoSEQ multiplex PCR; TCRdb's copy has only in-frame clones and lacks some. Among under 400,000 clones listed, roughly 89% were seen once. Specimen: peripheral blood. All receptors derive from a woman aged 60-70 years with COVID-19, enrolled during active disease.

The CDR3, as DNA: TGTGCCAGCAGCTCCATTAGCGGGGGACCCCTAGAGACCCAGTACTTC. As protein: CASSSISGGPLETQYF. This chain links TRBV11-2 with TRBJ2-5, with 9 bases aligning to TRBD2. The junction had 10 bases not matched to a gene; V was cut back by 4 bases and J by 4 bases. This CDR3 is built from 16 residues. Per the germline V gene, CDR1 is SGHAT and CDR2 is FQNNGV. Together with reference TRBV11-2 and TRBJ2-5, the CDR3 gives the full variable domain: EAGVAQSPRYKIIEKRQSVAFWCNPISGHATLYWYQQILGQGPKLLIQFQNNGVVDDSQLPKDRFSAERLKGVDSTLKIQPAKLEDSAVYLCASSSISGGPLETQYFGPGTRLLVL.

The chain carries TRBV7-2 and TRBJ2-2; the D gene is possibly TRBD1 (6 bases). The germline CDR1 and CDR2 sequences are SGHTA and FQGNSA. The CDR3 spans 16 residues. Trimming took off 7 bases at V and 1 base at J, with 16 bases between the two ends. The CDR3 loop is CASTLQGLRNTGELFF. CDR3 sequence (DNA): TGTGCCAGCACCCTACAGGGCCTCCGGAACACCGGGGAGCTGTTTTTT.

J is TRBJ1-1 and V is TRBV5-5, with D possibly matching TRBD1 (5 bases). This CDR3 spans 17 amino acids. V was cut by 1 base and J by 4 bases, with 20 bases left in between. Germline CDR1 is SGHKS and CDR2 is YYEKEE (reference sequence). In nucleotides, the CDR3 is TGTGCCAGCAGCTTGCGATCGTTAGGGGAGGGTGGCACTGAAGCTTTCTTT. Its translation is CASSLRSLGEGGTEAFF.

The V and J genes are TRBV11-2 and TRBJ1-2; D not certain. The CDR3 extends over 13 amino acids. Germline V gene lookup returns CDR1 SGHAT and CDR2 FQNNGV. V was trimmed by 1 base and J by 7 bases, leaving 10 bases between them. CDR3 residues: CASSLGGYGGYTF. The CDR3 coding sequence is TGTGCCAGCAGCTTAGGAGGTTACGGTGGCTACACCTTC.

This chain joins TRBV2 and TRBJ1-1, with D perhaps matching TRBD1 (6 bases). The CDR3 extends over 13 amino acids. Per the germline V gene, CDR1 is SNHLY and CDR2 is FYNNEI. V was pared by 4 bases and J by 4 bases, with 10 bases between. The CDR3 DNA is TGTGCCAGCAGTGTTTCAGGGGCCACTGAAGCTTTCTTT. Amino acid sequence: CASSVSGATEAFF.

This sequence joins TRBV11-2 and TRBJ1-1; D unresolved. The CDR3 extends over 14 amino acids. Trimming removed 2 bases at V and 3 bases at J, with 10 bases between. Germline V gene lookup returns CDR1 SGHAT and CDR2 FQNNGV. The CDR3 protein is CASSLLAVDTEAFF. CDR3 nucleotide sequence: TGTGCCAGCAGCTTATTGGCGGTGGACACTGAAGCTTTCTTT. The variable domain in full, with the rest retrieved from reference TRBV11-2 and TRBJ1-1, is EAGVAQSPRYKIIEKRQSVAFWCNPISGHATLYWYQQILGQGPKLLIQFQNNGVVDDSQLPKDRFSAERLKGVDSTLKIQPAKLEDSAVYLCASSLLAVDTEAFFGQGTRLTVV.

The chain combines TRBV28 with TRBJ1-2, with 7 bases identical to TRBD1. This CDR3 region has 16 residues. Germline V CDR1 and CDR2: MDHEN, SYDVKM. V shed 7 bases and J 5 bases; nucleotides not matched to a gene: 16. CDR3 nucleotides: TGTGCCAGCATCTTAGGGGGGAAGGGGGCAGATTATGGCTACACCTTC. Translated, it gives CASILGGKGADYGYTF.

The J gene is TRBJ1-3, the V gene TRBV12-5; D is ambiguous. CDR1 and CDR2 from the germline V gene are LGHNT and FRNRAP. CDR3 length: 14 amino acids. Deletions cut 6 bases from V and 5 bases from J, with 14 bases between. As DNA, the CDR3 is TGTGCTAGTGGCAAGAGCGGGGTGAGAAACACCATATATTTT. It encodes CASGKSGVRNTIYF.

In this sample, this clone turned up once. This chain joins TRBV18 and TRBJ1-6; no clear D. CDR1 and CDR2 from the germline V gene are KGHSH and LQKENI. CDR3 length: 13 amino acids. Trimming took 3 bases from V and 8 from J, leaving 8 bases between them. CDR3 bases: TGTGCCAGCTCACCCGAGATAGATTCACCCCTCCACTTT. Protein product: CASSPEIDSPLHF.

The DNA for the CDR3 is TGTGCCAGCACCCTTGGGAGCAGGGGGTCGGCAGATACGCAGTATTTT. It translates to CASTLGSRGSADTQYF. The chain recombines TRBV7-9 with TRBJ2-3; 7 positions match TRBD1. The V and J ends lost 7 bases and 4 bases, in that order; junction bases with no gene match: 14. The CDR3 sequence is 16 residues long. Germline CDR1 is SEHNR and CDR2 is FQNEAQ (reference sequence).

The V gene is TRBV5-1, the J gene TRBJ1-5; 7 nucleotides align to TRBD1. Per germline, CDR1 SGHRS and CDR2 YFSETQ. The CDR3 is 16 amino acids. V shed 0 bases, J shed 7 bases, and the junction held 10 bases outside the gene matches. For the CDR3, the DNA is TGCGCCAGCAGCTTGGGGACAGGATCGGGCGAGCAGCCCCAGCATTTT. This sequence encodes CASSLGTGSGEQPQHF.

The chain joins TRBV7-8 to TRBJ1-1; 9 positions match TRBD1. J was trimmed by 5 bases and V by 5 bases; bases with no gene match: 9. The CDR3 totals 15 residues. CDR1 SGHVS and CDR2 FQNEAQ come from the germline V gene. This chain's CDR3 is CASSDSGTGRTEAFF. CDR3 in DNA: TGTGCCAGCAGCGACTCCGGGACAGGGAGGACTGAAGCTTTCTTT.

The V call is TRBV27, the J call TRBJ2-2, with D possibly being TRBD1 (6 bases). V dropped 6 bases and J dropped 7 bases, with 18 bases sitting between them. Germline values: CDR1 MNHEY, CDR2 SMNVEV (reference sequence). The CDR3 is made up of 15 amino acids. The CDR3 region has the DNA TGTGCCAGCAGCACCAGGGGTCAACCCGGCGGGGAGCTGTTTTTT. Its protein is CASSTRGQPGGELFF.

J is TRBJ2-3 and V is TRBV29-1; 7 positions match TRBD2. V was clipped by 4 bases and J by 4 bases; unmatched bases: 2. The V gene's germline CDR1 is SQVTM and CDR2 ANQGSEA. The length of the CDR3 is 12 residues. DNA for the CDR3: TGCAGCGTTGGGACTAGTGCAGATACGCAGTATTTT. Encoded protein: CSVGTSADTQYF.

The rearrangement links TRBV5-1 to TRBJ2-2; 11 positions match TRBD1. Per germline, CDR1 SGHRS and CDR2 YFSETQ. The CDR3 loop spans 18 amino acids. V dropped 6 bases and J dropped 1; count of bases not matched to a gene: 11. The CDR3 region has the DNA TGCGCCAGCACCTCCGGGACAGGGGGTTTGGTGAACACCGGGGAGCTGTTTTTT. Its translation is CASTSGTGGLVNTGELFF.

The chain carries TRBV6-5 and TRBJ1-6; 8 bases fit TRBD1. J gave up 5 bases and V 5 bases, and 2 bases lay outside the gene matches. The CDR3 has 14 residues. Germline V lookup: CDR1 MNHEY, CDR2 SVGAGI. The CDR3 DNA reads as TGTGCCAGCAGTCGGGGACAGGATAATTCACCCCTCCACTTT. Its translation: CASSRGQDNSPLHF.

The chain has TRBV7-6 and TRBJ2-7; possible D gene TRBD2, 5 bases. Between the trimmed V and J ends, which lost 5 bases and 2 bases, there was a span of 10 bases. Germline loops: CDR1 SGHVS, CDR2 FNYEAQ. The CDR3 contains 13 residues. Here the CDR3 DNA reads TGTGCCAGCAGCCGCGGACTGGCCTACGAGCAGTACTTC. It codes for CASSRGLAYEQYF.

As to this clone: One end of the junction does not line up with germline, which may come from a read error. The CDR3 protein is CASSLGDRVTEAFF. CDR3 DNA: TGTGCCAGCAGTTTAGGGGACAGAGTCACTGAAGCTTTCTTT. The chain uses TRBV7-9 and TRBJ1-1, with 7 bases aligning to TRBD1. Germline lookup yields CDR1 SEHNR and CDR2 FQNEAQ (reference sequence). The CDR3 runs 14 residues. Filled out from reference TRBV7-9 and TRBJ1-1, the complete variable domain reads DTGVSQNPRHKITKRGQNVTFRCDPISEHNRLYWYRQTLGQGPEFLTYFQNEAQLEKSRLLSDRFSAERPKGSFSTLEIQRTEQGDSAMYLCASSLGDRVTEAFFGQGTRLTVV.

V usage is TRBV7-3 and J usage is TRBJ2-5, with 13 bases aligning to TRBD2. V shed 4 bases and J 2 bases; nucleotides not matched to a gene: 4. This CDR3 has 16 amino acids. Germline V gene data show CDR1 as SGHTA and CDR2 as FQGTGA. CDR3: CASSWGTSGAQETQYF. The CDR3 region has the DNA TGTGCCAGCAGCTGGGGGACTAGCGGGGCGCAAGAGACCCAGTACTTC. Looking up the rest from reference TRBV7-3 and TRBJ2-5 gives the full variable domain: GAGVSQTPSNKVTEKGKYVELRCDPISGHTALYWYRQSLGQGPEFLIYFQGTGAADDSGLPNDRFFAVRPEGSVSTLKIQRTERGDSAVYLCASSWGTSGAQETQYFGPGTRLLVL.

The rearrangement uses TRBV15 and TRBJ1-3, with TRBD1 matching 7 bases. Per germline, CDR1 LNHNV and CDR2 YYDKDF (reference sequence). The CDR3 runs to 16 residues. The V and J ends lost 3 bases and 4 bases, in that order; junction bases with no gene match: 9. The CDR3 reads CATSSRGTVTGNTIYF. DNA for the CDR3: TGTGCCACCAGCAGCAGGGGGACAGTAACGGGAAACACCATATATTTT.